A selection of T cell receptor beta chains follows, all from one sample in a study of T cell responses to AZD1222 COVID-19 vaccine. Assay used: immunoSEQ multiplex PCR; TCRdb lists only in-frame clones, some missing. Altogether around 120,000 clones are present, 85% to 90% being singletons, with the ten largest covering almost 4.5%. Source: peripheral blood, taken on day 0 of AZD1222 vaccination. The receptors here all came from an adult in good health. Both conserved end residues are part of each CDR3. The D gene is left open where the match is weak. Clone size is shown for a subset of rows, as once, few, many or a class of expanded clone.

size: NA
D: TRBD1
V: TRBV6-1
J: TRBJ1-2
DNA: TGTGCCAGCAGTGAGGATGGGACAGACTACCTCTTC
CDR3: CASSEDGTDYLF

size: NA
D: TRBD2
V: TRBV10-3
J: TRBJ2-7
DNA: TGTGCCATCAGTCGGGGGGGAGGGGAGAAACCCTACGAGCAGTACTTC
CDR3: CAISRGGGEKPYEQYF

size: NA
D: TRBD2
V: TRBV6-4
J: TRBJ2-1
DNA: TGTGCCAGCAGTGACGTTCCAGCGGGAGGGTATAATGAGCAGTTCTTC
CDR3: CASSDVPAGGYNEQFF

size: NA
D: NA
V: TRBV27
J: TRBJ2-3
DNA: TGTGCCAGCAGTGCCGGATTTGAGACAGATACGCAGTATTTT
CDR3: CASSAGFETDTQYF

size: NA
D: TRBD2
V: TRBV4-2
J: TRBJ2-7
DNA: TGTGCCAGCAGCCAAGAGACTAGCGGGCCATACTACGAGCAGTACTTC
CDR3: CASSQETSGPYYEQYF

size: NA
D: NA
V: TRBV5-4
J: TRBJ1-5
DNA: TGTGCCAGCAGCTTGGCCCCCGGGGGAGGTCAGCCCCAGCATTTT
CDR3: CASSLAPGGGQPQHF

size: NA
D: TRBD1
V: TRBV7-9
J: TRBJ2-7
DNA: TGTGCCAGCAGCCAATGGACAGGGAGACATGTTTCCTACGAGCAGTACTTC
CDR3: CASSQWTGRHVSYEQYF

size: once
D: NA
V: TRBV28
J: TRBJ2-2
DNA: TGTGCCAGCAGTTTGATTAGCTCCACCGGGGAGCTGTTTTTT
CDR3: CASSLISSTGELFF

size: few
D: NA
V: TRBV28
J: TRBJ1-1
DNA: TGTGCCAGCAGTTCAAGACCGCGGCACTATTCGGTGAACACTGAAGCTTTCTTT
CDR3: CASSSRPRHYSVNTEAFF

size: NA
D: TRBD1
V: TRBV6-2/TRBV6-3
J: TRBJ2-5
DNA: TGTGCCAGCAGTTACTCGAGAGGACAGGGGGCAGAGGGAGAGACCCAGTACTTC
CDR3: CASSYSRGQGAEGETQYF

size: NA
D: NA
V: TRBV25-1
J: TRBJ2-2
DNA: TGTGCCAGCAGTGAATTCCGCGGGTCCAACACCGGGGAGCTGTTTTTT
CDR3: CASSEFRGSNTGELFF

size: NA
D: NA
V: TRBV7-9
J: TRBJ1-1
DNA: TGTGCCAGCAGCCCCGACAGAGGGAACACTGAAGCTTTCTTT
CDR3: CASSPDRGNTEAFF

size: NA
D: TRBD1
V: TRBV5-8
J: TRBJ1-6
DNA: TGTGCCAGCAGCCTCGGACAGGCCTATAATTCACCCCTCCACTTT
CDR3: CASSLGQAYNSPLHF

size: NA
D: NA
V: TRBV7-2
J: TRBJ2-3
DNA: TGTGCCAGCAGCTTAGGTTCAGGCCCGAGCACAGATACGCAGTATTTT
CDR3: CASSLGSGPSTDTQYF

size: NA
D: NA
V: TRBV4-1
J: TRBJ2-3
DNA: TGCGCCACCTCCGGGAACCTCGCCACAGATACGCAGTATTTT
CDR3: CATSGNLATDTQYF

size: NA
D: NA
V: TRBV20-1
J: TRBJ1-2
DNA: TGCAGTGTTCCGGACGGCTATGGCTACACCTTC
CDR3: CSVPDGYGYTF

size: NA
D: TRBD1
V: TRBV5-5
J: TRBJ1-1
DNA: TGTGCCAGCAGCCCGCCAGGGGGACGAACTGAAGCTTTCTTT
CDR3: CASSPPGGRTEAFF

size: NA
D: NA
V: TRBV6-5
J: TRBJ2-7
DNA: TGTGCCAGCACTTGGACACAATCCTACGAGCAGTACTTC
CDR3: CASTWTQSYEQYF

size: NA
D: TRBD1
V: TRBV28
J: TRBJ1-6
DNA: TGTGCCAGCAGTTTATGGGAGGGGGCTAAAAATTCACCCCTCCACTTT
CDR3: CASSLWEGAKNSPLHF

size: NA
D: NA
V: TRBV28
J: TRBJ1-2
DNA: TGTGCCAGCAGTTTATCCAACTATGGCTACACCTTC
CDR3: CASSLSNYGYTF

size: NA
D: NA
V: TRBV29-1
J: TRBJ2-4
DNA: TGCAGCGCTCTAGGGTCGGCCAAAAACATTCAGTACTTC
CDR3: CSALGSAKNIQYF

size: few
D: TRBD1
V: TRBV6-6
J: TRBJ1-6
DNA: TGTGCCAGCAGTCGACAGGGAGAGAGTTATAATTCACCCCTCCACTTT
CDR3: CASSRQGESYNSPLHF

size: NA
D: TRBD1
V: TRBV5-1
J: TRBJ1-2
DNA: TGCGCCAGCAGCTTGGTGAGGGGGCTCGACTATGGCTACACCTTC
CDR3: CASSLVRGLDYGYTF

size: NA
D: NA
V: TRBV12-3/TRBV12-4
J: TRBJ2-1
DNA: TGTGCCAGCAGTCCGACTGGAGTCGTGCAGTTCTTC
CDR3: CASSPTGVVQFF

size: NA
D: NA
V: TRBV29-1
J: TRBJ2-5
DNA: TGCAGCGTGTACGAACCCAGGGGATTCACAGAGACCCAGTACTTC
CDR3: CSVYEPRGFTETQYF

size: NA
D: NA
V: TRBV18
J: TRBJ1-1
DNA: TGTGCCAGCTCACCAAGGACAGTGAACACTGAAGCTTTCTTT
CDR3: CASSPRTVNTEAFF

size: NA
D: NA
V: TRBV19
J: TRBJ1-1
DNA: TGTGCCAGTAGTAGGGCCAGCATGAACACTGAAGCTTTCTTT
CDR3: CASSRASMNTEAFF

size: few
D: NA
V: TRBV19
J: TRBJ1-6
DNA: TGTGCCAGTAGTATAGGGGGGACACCAAGTTCACCCCTCCACTTT
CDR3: CASSIGGTPSSPLHF

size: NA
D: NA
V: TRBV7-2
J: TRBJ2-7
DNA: TGTGCCAGCAGCACTTATCTCTCCTACGAGCAGTACTTC
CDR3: CASSTYLSYEQYF

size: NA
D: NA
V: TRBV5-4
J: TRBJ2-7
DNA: TGTGCCAGCAGCGAGGGACATTCCTACGAGCAGTACTTC
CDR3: CASSEGHSYEQYF

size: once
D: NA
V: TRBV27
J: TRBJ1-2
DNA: TGTGCCAGCAGTTCCCGAGCGTTCTATGGCTACACCTTC
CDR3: CASSSRAFYGYTF

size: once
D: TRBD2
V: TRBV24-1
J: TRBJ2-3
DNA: TGTGCCACCAGTGATCGAGCGGGGGGCGGCACAGATACGCAGTATTTT
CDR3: CATSDRAGGGTDTQYF

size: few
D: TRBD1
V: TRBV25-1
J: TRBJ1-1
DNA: TGTGCCAGCAGTGGGCCAGGGGGAGCTTTCTTT
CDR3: CASSGPGGAFF

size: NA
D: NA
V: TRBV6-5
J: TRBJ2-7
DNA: TGTGCCAGCAGTTACGGGTTGGGACTTACCTACGAGCAGTACTTC
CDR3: CASSYGLGLTYEQYF

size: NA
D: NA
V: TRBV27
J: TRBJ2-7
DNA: TGTGCCAGCAGTTTATCTGCGGGGCTTGAGAGCTCCTACGAGCAGTACTTC
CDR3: CASSLSAGLESSYEQYF

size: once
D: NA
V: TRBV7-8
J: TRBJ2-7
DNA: TGTGCCAGCAGCTCACAGGGCCTATTAAGTCGCGAGCAGTACTTC
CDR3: CASSSQGLLSREQYF

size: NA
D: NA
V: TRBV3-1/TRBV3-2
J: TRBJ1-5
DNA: TGTGCCAGCAGCCAAGGGGTGAGGGGACAGCCCCAGCATTTT
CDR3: CASSQGVRGQPQHF

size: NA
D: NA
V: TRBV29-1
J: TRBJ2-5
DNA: TGCAGCGTTGAGGGCCTTGGGGGAGAGACCCAGTACTTC
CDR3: CSVEGLGGETQYF

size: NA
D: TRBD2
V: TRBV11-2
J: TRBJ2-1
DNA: TGTGCCAGCAGCTTAGTTAGTAGCGGGGGACCGGGTGAGCAGTTCTTC
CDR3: CASSLVSSGGPGEQFF

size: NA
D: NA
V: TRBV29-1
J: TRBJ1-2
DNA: TGCAGCGTTTCCAACAATAAGTGGGGAGTAGGTGGCTACACCTTC
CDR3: CSVSNNKWGVGGYTF

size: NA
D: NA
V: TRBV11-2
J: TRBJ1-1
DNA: TGTGCCTGTAAACAGAACACTGAAGCTTTCTTT
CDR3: CACKQNTEAFF

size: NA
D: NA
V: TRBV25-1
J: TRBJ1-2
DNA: TGTGCCAGCAGTGTCTGGTCTGGCTACACCTTC
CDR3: CASSVWSGYTF

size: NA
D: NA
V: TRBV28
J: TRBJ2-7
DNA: TGTGCCAGTCATCAGGGGGGCTCCTCCTACGAGCAGTACTTC
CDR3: CASHQGGSSYEQYF

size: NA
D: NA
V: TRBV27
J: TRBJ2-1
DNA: TGTGCCAGCAGTTGGACAGCCCACAATGAGCAGTTCTTC
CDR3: CASSWTAHNEQFF

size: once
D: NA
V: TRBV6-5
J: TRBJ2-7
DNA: TGTGCCAGCAGTTACGACAATTCCTACGAGCAGTACTTC
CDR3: CASSYDNSYEQYF

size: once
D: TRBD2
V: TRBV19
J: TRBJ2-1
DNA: TGTGCCAGTACCCGGGGACTAGCGGGAGGGCGTGACTACAATGAGCAGTTCTTC
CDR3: CASTRGLAGGRDYNEQFF

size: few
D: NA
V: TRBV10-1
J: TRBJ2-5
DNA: TGCGCCAGCAGTGATCGTCGGGGATCGGGTGTAGAGACCCAGTACTTC
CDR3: CASSDRRGSGVETQYF

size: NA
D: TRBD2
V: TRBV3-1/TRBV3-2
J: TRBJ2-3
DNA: TGTGCCAGCAGCCAAGCTCCAGCGGGGAGAGATACGCAGTATTTT
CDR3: CASSQAPAGRDTQYF

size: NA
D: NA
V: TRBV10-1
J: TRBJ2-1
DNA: TGCGCCAGCACAGGGGCCGACTCCTCCTACAATGAGCAGTTCTTC
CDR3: CASTGADSSYNEQFF

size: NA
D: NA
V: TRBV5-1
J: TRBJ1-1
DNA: TGCGCCAGTCGTGTGGGGGATGGAGGCACTGAAGCTTTCTTT
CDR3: CASRVGDGGTEAFF

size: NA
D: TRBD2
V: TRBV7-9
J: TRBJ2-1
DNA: TGTGCCAGCAGCCCCTCATATCCCGGTAGCGGGGGAAGTAATGAGCAGTTCTTC
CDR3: CASSPSYPGSGGSNEQFF

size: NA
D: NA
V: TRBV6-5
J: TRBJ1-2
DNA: TGTGCCAGCAGTTACTCATATGCTAACTATGGCTACACCTTC
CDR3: CASSYSYANYGYTF

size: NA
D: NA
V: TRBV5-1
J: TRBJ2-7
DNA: TGCGCCAGCAGCCCCGGGACCAATGGGGGTTACGAGCAGTACTTC
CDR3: CASSPGTNGGYEQYF

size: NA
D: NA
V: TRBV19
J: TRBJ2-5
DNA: TGTGCCAGTAGTGCACGGGACTTCGTGGAGACCCAGTACTTC
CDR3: CASSARDFVETQYF

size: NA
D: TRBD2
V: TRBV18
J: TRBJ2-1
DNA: TGTGCCAGCTCACCTGAACTAGCGGGGGGGAACAATGAGCAGTTCTTC
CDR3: CASSPELAGGNNEQFF